Described below is a single TCR beta chain sequence and its context. It has no known antigen specificity. Base quality data are lacking; no much larger clone is found one base away. One collaborating source in Seattle enrolled patients while the patients were actively infected and followed the patients over time throughout the course of disease. Collaborating institutions collected whole blood in K2EDTA tubes following their own protocols. For TCRbeta analysis, collaborator samples were shipped as frozen whole blood, as isolated PBMCs, or as DNA extracted from either sample type. The data were taken from a study of blood T cell repertoires in COVID-19 (dated by TCRdb to 2018 to 2021). Regarding the research as a whole: Samples covering the acute and convalescent phases of COVID-19 were provided by collaborators in the United States, Italy and Spain. The prospective study material was composed of cDNA or gDNA derived from T cells, B-cell-depleted T cells, or PBMCs. Subjects who had been exposed to COVID-19, were actively infected with it, or had recovered from it provided the deeply sampled blood TCRbeta repertoires that made up the dataset. The repertoires were made available in a free public database intended to serve as a resource for research on the immune response to SARS-CoV-2. Samples came from the ongoing ImmuneRACE study (first 160 participants) plus 1,254 subjects from 6 global collaborators. The sample metadata nearly always contained a de-identified subject ID, COVID-19 status, age in years and sex. Where HLA class I and class II types were available, the types were taken from metadata supplied by the sample provider, not from assay-based typing. Overall study outcomes, separate from this receptor: The amount of clinical and demographic metadata varied by source and participant and was provided uncurated.

TCRbeta CDR3 regions were amplified from genomic DNA using the immunoSEQ Assay, a bias-controlled multiplex PCR. On the authors' methods: Nucleated cell counts per sample were estimated from amplification of reference gene primers within the assay. Sequence reads were collapsed and filtered to measure the absolute abundance of every unique TCRbeta CDR3 rearrangement. For each sample, productive Simpson clonality was calculated as the square root of Simpson's diversity index over productive rearrangements. Here the immuneACCESS table is served through TCRdb, limited to in-frame sequences with V and J called. Missing clones are a known gap in these copies; in checked studies unresolved V genes cover under half, and the rest lacks a known reason. V and J calls and clone size are those listed in that table; D and trimming were worked out from the DNA. The sample table contains about 160,000 clones; only one count was recorded for around 93% of them. The ten biggest clones cover about 5.3% of the sample.

V is trimmed back by 1 base and J by 4 bases, and the junction contains 12 bases that no gene match accounts for. The CDR3 covers 18 residues, taking in both the cysteine and the phenylalanine. Only the CDR3 DNA is retained, 54 bases long and in frame from the first base. The germline V gene provides CDR1 SGHTA and CDR2 FQGNSA. This sequence originates from a man aged 25-45 years with COVID-19, enrolled during active disease. The source material was peripheral blood. The chain links TRBV7-2 with TRBJ2-1; 8 bases in between match TRBD2. The nucleotide sequence is given as TGTGCCAGCAGCTTAGTCGGTCCGGGGCGGGGGGAATACAATGAGCAGTTCTTC. Translated, it gives CASSLVGPGRGEYNEQFF.